The clone carrying this TCR beta chain was counted a few times. What it recognizes is unknown. These data are taken from a study of T-cell memory formation after mild COVID-19. General observations from the study: Day 37-peaking second-wave clones had unconfirmed SARS-CoV-2 specificity. The study found balanced CD4/CD8 in clones contracting day 15 to 85 and a CD4+ lean in later expanders.

TCRdb reanalysed the 5' RACE reads using MiXCR and keeps one entry per CDR3 protein. Of about 320,000 distinct CDR3 sequences in the sample, 13% to 15% were seen once. Sequenced material: PBMCs or a T cell subset sorted from them (not recorded which). The sequence was obtained from a man aged 18 to 29 who had mild COVID-19 (a few samples of this study predate the infection). Cell type and time point are not known.

CDR3 coding DNA: TGTGCCAGCAGCGTCAACCGGGGCCTCCTTTACACAGATACGCAGTATTTT. This encodes CASSVNRGLLYTDTQYF. V is TRBV7-8 and J is TRBJ2-3; perhaps D is TRBD1 or TRBD2 (5 bases each). Germline V gene data show CDR1 as SGHVS and CDR2 as FQNEAQ. V lost 5 bases, J lost 2 bases, and 20 bases lay in between. The CDR3 is made up of 17 amino acids.